A single sample gave rise to the 10 T cell receptor beta chains below, sequenced in a study of technical replicates of blood from a handful of donors. Measured with immunoSEQ multiplex PCR; TCRdb has only the in-frame clones, and not every one. The table includes more than 70,000 clones, just over 90% detected once. Sequencing was performed on T cells isolated from PBMCs. These receptors were collected from a human donor in good health.

The chain carries TRBV6-1 and TRBJ2-7; perhaps TRBD1 as D (6 bases). CDR1 MNHNS and CDR2 SASEGT come from the germline V gene. Trimming took off 6 bases at V and 2 bases at J, with 17 bases between the two ends. The CDR3 has 15 residues. CDR3 coding DNA: TGTGCCAGCAGGGGACCCGGGACAAATCCCTACGAGCAGTACTTC. Protein sequence: CASRGPGTNPYEQYF.

V usage is TRBV7-9 and J usage is TRBJ2-6; possibly TRBD1 for D (5 bases). The V and J ends lost 7 bases and 4 bases respectively, with 14 bases between them. The CDR3 runs 15 residues. From germline, CDR1 is SEHNR and CDR2 FQNEAQ (reference sequence). CDR3 residues: CASTLGVPGANVLTF. DNA for the CDR3: TGTGCCAGCACCCTAGGGGTCCCAGGGGCCAACGTCCTGACTTTC.

J is TRBJ2-7 and V is TRBV27, with 9 positions matching TRBD2. Unmatched junction bases numbered 4, after V lost 4 bases and J lost 3 bases. CDR1 is MNHEY and CDR2 is SMNVEV in the germline V gene (reference sequence). The CDR3 is 14 residues long. The CDR3 DNA is TGTGCCAGCAGTTCTTTAGCGGGAGTCTACGAGCAGTACTTC. Amino acids: CASSSLAGVYEQYF.

The chain joins TRBV19 to TRBJ2-7; 7 bases align to TRBD1. The CDR3 contains 15 residues. Trimming at V came to 0 bases and at J to 3 bases, leaving 5 bases not matched to a gene. Germline V gene data show CDR1 as LNHDA and CDR2 as SQIVND (reference sequence). CDR3 bases: TGTGCCAGTAGTATAGAAGGACAGGAGATCTACGAGCAGTACTTC. This codes for CASSIEGQEIYEQYF.

The V call is TRBV18, the J call TRBJ2-3; D gene uncertain. Germline CDR1 KGHSH, CDR2 LQKENI. The CDR3 has 12 residues. Trimming took 3 bases from V and 4 from J, leaving 5 bases between them. As DNA, the CDR3 is TGTGCCAGCTCACCGAGGCCAGATACGCAGTATTTT. Its translation: CASSPRPDTQYF. Using reference TRBV18 and TRBJ2-3 for the parts outside the CDR3, the full variable domain is NAGVMQNPRHLVRRRGQEARLRCSPMKGHSHVYWYRQLPEEGLKFMVYLQKENIIDESGMPKERFSAEFPKEGPSILRIQQVVRGDSAAYFCASSPRPDTQYFGPGTRLTVL.

This clone was seen just once. This chain joins TRBV11-3 and TRBJ2-1, with 15 bases matching TRBD2. V gave up 5 bases and J gave up 6 bases; unmatched junction bases: 5. The CDR3 length is 16 residues. Germline V gene sequence: CDR1 SGHNT, CDR2 YENEEA. The chain's CDR3 is CASSTGLAGGSNEQFF. CDR3 nucleotides: TGTGCCAGCAGCACCGGACTAGCGGGGGGGTCCAATGAGCAGTTCTTC.

This chain joins TRBV7-2 and TRBJ2-5; tentative D call: TRBD1 (7 bases). The CDR3 is 11 amino acids. Germline V gene sequence: CDR1 SGHTA, CDR2 FQGNSA. The V end lost 6 bases, the J end lost 13 bases, and 15 bases lay between the germline ends. The CDR3 loop reads CASSWRDRVYF. CDR3 coding DNA: TGTGCCAGCAGTTGGCGGGACAGAGTGTACTTC.

This chain connects TRBV27 to TRBJ2-7; 8 bases line up with TRBD2. The CDR3 has 14 residues. Germline loops: CDR1 MNHEY, CDR2 SMNVEV (reference sequence). The V segment lost 8 bases and the J segment 4 bases; nucleotides outside the gene matches: 10. CDR3 amino acids: CASVPGAGGYEQYF. The CDR3 bases are TGTGCCAGCGTCCCTGGGGCGGGAGGTTACGAGCAGTACTTC.

V usage is TRBV11-3 and J usage is TRBJ2-3; 11 bases match TRBD2. V lost 2 bases to trimming and J lost 8 bases; unmatched junction nucleotides: 0. Looked up from germline, CDR1 is SGHNT and CDR2 is YENEEA. This CDR3 is built from 13 residues. As DNA, the CDR3 is TGTGCCAGCAGCTTAACTAGCGGGGGTACGCAGTATTTT. It encodes CASSLTSGGTQYF.

The rearrangement joins TRBV6-1 to TRBJ2-7, with D perhaps matching TRBD1 (5 bases). This CDR3 has 13 residues. Germline V lookup: CDR1 MNHNS, CDR2 SASEGT. V lost 6 bases to trimming and J lost 0 bases, with 9 bases between them. CDR3 in DNA: TGTGCCAGCAGACAGGCTAGCTCCTACGAGCAGTACTTC. Its protein is CASRQASSYEQYF.